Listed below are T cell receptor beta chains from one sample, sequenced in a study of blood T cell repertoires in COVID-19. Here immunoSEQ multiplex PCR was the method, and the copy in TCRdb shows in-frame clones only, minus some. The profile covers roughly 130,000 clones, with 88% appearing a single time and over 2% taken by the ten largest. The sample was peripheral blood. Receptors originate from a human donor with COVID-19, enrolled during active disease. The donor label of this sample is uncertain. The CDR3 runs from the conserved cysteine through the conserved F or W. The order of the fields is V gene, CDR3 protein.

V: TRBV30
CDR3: CAWSRRVRETQYF

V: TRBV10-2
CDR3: CASTGVLARYEQYF

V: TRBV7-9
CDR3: CASSTATGDSYEQYF

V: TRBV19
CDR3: CASSSGGAAGGHSPLHF

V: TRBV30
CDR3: CAWSGGQVLREPQHF

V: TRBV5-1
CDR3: CASTSGTTNTGELFF

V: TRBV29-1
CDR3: CSAGQGNTGELFF

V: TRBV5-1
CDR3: CASYWGQSGETQYF

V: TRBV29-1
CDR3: CSVWGGHVDEAFF

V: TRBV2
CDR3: CASSTAQWSSYEQYF

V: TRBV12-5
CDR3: CASGSTGTYEQYF

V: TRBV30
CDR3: CAWRRTGTENTEAFF

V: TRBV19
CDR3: CASTPSTSGRDTYEQYF

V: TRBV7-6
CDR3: CASSSRAGLTNEKLFF

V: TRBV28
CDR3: CASSFGSRPPETQYF

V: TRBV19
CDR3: CASSISGKYNSPLHF

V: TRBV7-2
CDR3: CASSSTRQWGETQYF

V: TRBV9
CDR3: CASSVEDGTGAEKLFF

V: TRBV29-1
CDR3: CSVDAPGQDTQYF

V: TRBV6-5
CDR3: CASSYWGQAKLEAFF

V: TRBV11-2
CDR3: CASGQGALGNTIYF

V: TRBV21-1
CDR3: CASSKEGLERDIQYF

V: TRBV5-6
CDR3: CASSSPGSRRTTNEKLFF

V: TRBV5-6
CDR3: CASSPRRQRDFSGNTIYF

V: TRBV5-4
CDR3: CASSSGGGSGNTIYF

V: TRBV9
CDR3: CASSAAFGLGETQYF

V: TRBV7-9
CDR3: CASSSESYGYTF